This TCR beta chain was identified during a study of T cell responses to AZD1222 COVID-19 vaccine. Study-wide results and limits: Females outnumbered males among donors, who were mostly white British; clonal diversity was possibly underestimated. Of the AZD1222 recipients, only 5 or 6 were seropositive at baseline. Spike-spanning, vaccine-associated CD4 TCRs were dominant at 160-218 and 743-854. Breadth and depth of Spike-specific TCRs rose after two AZD1222 doses.

Using immunoSEQ multiplex PCR, the repertoire was profiled, and TCRdb retains in-frame clones only, with some absent. The table records over 95,000 clones, around nine tenths of them present only once. Points on this clone: Its cognate antigen is unknown.

Germline-derived CDR1 and CDR2 are LNHDA and SQIVND (reference sequence). The V and J ends lost 10 bases and 0 bases respectively, with 9 bases between them. The CDR3 length is 13 residues. The material was peripheral blood, obtained on day 0 of AZD1222 vaccination. The chain carries TRBV19 and TRBJ2-2, with D perhaps TRBD1 (6 bases). This sequence originates from an adult in good health. The CDR3 DNA sequence: TGTGCCATGCGGACAGCGAACACCGGGGAGCTGTTTTTT. Amino acid sequence: CAMRTANTGELFF.